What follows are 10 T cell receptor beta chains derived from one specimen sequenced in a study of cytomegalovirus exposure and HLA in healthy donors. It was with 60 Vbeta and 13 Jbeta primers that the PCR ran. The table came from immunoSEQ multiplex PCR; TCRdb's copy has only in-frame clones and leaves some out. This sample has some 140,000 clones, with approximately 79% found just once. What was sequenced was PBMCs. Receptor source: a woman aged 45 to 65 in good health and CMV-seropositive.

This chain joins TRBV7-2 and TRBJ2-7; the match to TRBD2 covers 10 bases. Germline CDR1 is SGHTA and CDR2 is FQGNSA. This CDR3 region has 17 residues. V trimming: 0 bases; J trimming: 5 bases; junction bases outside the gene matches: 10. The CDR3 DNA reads TGTGCCAGCAGCTTAGCCACCCAAGCGGGGGGGCAAAACGAGCAGTACTTC. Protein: CASSLATQAGGQNEQYF.

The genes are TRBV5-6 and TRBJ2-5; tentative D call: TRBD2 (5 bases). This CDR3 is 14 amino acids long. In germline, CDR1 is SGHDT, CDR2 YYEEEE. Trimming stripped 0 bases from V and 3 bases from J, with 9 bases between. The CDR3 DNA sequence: TGTGCCAGCAGCTTGGTGTCTAGCAAAGAGACCCAGTACTTC. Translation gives CASSLVSSKETQYF.

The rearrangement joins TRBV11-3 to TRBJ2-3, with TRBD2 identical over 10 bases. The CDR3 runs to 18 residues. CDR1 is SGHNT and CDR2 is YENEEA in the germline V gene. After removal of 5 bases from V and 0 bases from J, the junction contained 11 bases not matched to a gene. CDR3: CASSLGLAWSPSTDTQYF. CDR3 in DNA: TGTGCCAGCAGCCTGGGACTAGCGTGGAGTCCTAGCACAGATACGCAGTATTTT. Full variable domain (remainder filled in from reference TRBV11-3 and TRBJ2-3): EAGVVQSPRYKIIEKKQPVAFWCNPISGHNTLYWYLQNLGQGPELLIRYENEEAVDDSQLPKDRFSAERLKGVDSTLKIQPAELGDSAVYLCASSLGLAWSPSTDTQYFGPGTRLTVL.

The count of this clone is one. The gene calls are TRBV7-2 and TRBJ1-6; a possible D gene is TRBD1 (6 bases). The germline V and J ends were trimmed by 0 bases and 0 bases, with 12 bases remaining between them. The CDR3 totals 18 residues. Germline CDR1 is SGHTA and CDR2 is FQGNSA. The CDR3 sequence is CASSLAGASSSYNSPLHF. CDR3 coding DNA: TGTGCCAGCAGCTTAGCGGGGGCGTCAAGCTCCTATAATTCACCCCTCCACTTT.

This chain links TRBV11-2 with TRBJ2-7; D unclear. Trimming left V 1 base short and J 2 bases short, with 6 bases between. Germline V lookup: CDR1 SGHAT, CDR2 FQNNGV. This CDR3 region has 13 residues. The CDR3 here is CASSLGPTYEQYF. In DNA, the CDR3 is TGTGCCAGCAGCTTAGGGCCAACCTACGAGCAGTACTTC.

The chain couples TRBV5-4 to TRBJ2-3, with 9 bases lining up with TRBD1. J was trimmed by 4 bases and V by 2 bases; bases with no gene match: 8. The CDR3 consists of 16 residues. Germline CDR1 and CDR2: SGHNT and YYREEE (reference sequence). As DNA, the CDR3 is TGTGCCAGCAGCTTTTTTGGACAGGGGATCGCAGATACGCAGTATTTT. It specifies CASSFFGQGIADTQYF.

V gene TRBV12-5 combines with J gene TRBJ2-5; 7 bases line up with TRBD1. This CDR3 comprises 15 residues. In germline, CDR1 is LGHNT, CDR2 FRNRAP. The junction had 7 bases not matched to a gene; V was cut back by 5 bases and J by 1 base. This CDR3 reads CASGLQGTSQETQYF. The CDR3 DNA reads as TGTGCTAGTGGTCTACAGGGGACATCCCAAGAGACCCAGTACTTC.

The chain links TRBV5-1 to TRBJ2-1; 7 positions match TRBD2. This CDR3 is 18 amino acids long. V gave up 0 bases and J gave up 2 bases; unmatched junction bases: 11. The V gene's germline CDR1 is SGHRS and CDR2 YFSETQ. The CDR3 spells CASSLGLRASGAYNEQFF. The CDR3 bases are TGCGCCAGCAGCTTGGGTCTTCGAGCTAGCGGAGCCTACAATGAGCAGTTCTTC.

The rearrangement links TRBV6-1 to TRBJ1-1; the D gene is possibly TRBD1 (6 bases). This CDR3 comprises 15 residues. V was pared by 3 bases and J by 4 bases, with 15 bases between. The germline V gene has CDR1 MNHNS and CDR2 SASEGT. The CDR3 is CASSDRAGAGTEAFF. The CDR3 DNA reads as TGTGCCAGCAGTGATCGAGCAGGGGCGGGCACTGAAGCTTTCTTT.

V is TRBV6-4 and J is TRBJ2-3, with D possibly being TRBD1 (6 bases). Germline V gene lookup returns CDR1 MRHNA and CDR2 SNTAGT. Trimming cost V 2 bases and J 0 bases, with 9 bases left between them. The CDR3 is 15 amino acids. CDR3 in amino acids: CASSDGQGSTDTQYF. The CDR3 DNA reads TGTGCCAGCAGTGACGGGCAGGGGAGCACAGATACGCAGTATTTT.